The 20 T cell receptor beta chains presented below share a single source sample, sequenced in a study of early T cells in non-severe SARS-CoV-2 infection (dated by TCRdb to the early 2020s). Libraries came from 5' RACE. Sequencing used a NextSeq 500. TCRdb itself trimmed the public reads at Q25 with fastp, ran MiXCR and retained productive beta chains. Records with the same CDR3 protein are collapsed into one entry carrying the most frequent genes and DNA. Counted in this sample were approximately 50,000 distinct CDR3 sequences; almost 9.5% of them appeared once. The ten biggest clones cover 15% of the sample. The sample consisted of whole blood. All receptors come from an adult who was a healthcare worker with PCR-confirmed SARS-CoV-2 infection or an uninfected control (not recorded which).

This clonotype was recorded a few times. V is TRBV7-3 and J is TRBJ2-7, with a possible D match to TRBD2 (5 bases). The CDR3 is made up of 13 amino acids. Trimming cost V 2 bases and J 6 bases, with 11 bases left between them. Germline CDR1 and CDR2: SGHTA and FQGTGA. CDR3 loop: CASSLGLSGEQYF. The CDR3 nucleotides read TGTGCCAGCAGCTTAGGTTTGAGCGGCGAGCAGTACTTC. The full variable domain, its missing parts supplied by reference TRBV7-3 and TRBJ2-7, is GAGVSQTPSNKVTEKGKYVELRCDPISGHTALYWYRQSLGQGPEFLIYFQGTGAADDSGLPNDRFFAVRPEGSVSTLKIQRTERGDSAVYLCASSLGLSGEQYFGPGTRLTVT.

This clonotype was recorded many times. The J gene is TRBJ2-2, the V gene TRBV28; the match to TRBD2 covers 16 bases. In germline, CDR1 is MDHEN, CDR2 SYDVKM. The length of the CDR3 is 16 residues. Germline trimming cut 8 bases from V and 2 bases from J; bases unmatched to any gene: 2. Written as DNA, the CDR3 is TGTGCCAGCGGGACTAGCGGGAGGGGAAACACCGGGGAGCTGTTTTTT. This encodes CASGTSGRGNTGELFF.

This clonotype was seen a few times. The CDR3 nucleotides read TGCAGTGCTAGAGATCATAGGCAGGGCCAGACCCAGTACTTC. Amino acids: CSARDHRQGQTQYF. The chain links TRBV20-1 to TRBJ2-5; maybe TRBD1 (5 bases). Germline values: CDR1 DFQATT, CDR2 SNEGSKA (reference sequence). There are 14 residues in the CDR3. Trimming removed 0 bases at V and 6 bases at J, with 14 bases between.

This clonotype came up a few times. This chain connects TRBV20-1 to TRBJ1-5; no definite D call. The CDR3 has 15 amino acids. V was trimmed by 0 bases and J by 6 bases, leaving 15 bases between them. Per germline, CDR1 DFQATT and CDR2 SNEGSKA (reference sequence). The CDR3 reads CSAREVSRPGQPQHF. The CDR3 DNA reads as TGCAGTGCTAGAGAGGTTTCGCGGCCCGGTCAGCCCCAGCATTTT.

This clonotype was picked up many times. This chain uses TRBV4-2 with TRBJ2-1; TRBD1 aligns across 7 bases. V gave up 5 bases and J gave up 4 bases; unmatched junction bases: 11. Germline lookup yields CDR1 LGHNA and CDR2 YNFKEQ. There are 16 residues in the CDR3. The CDR3 protein is CASSSSGTATYNEQFF. The CDR3 coding sequence is TGTGCCAGCAGCAGCTCCGGGACAGCGACTTACAATGAGCAGTTCTTC.

As for this clonotype: A read error may be the cause here, since a much bigger clone is one base away. The chain is built from TRBV29-1 and TRBJ2-5; 12 bases are shared with TRBD2. The CDR3 is 14 residues long. Germline V lookup: CDR1 SQVTM, CDR2 ANQGSEA. V gave up 6 bases and J gave up 3 bases; unmatched junction bases: 5. The CDR3 reads CSVRTSGKEETQYF. CDR3 in DNA: TGCAGCGTGAGGACTAGCGGGAAAGAAGAGACCCAGTACTTC. The full variable domain, in which reference TRBV29-1 and TRBJ2-5 provide the parts outside the CDR3, is SAVISQKPSRDICQRGTSLTIQCQVDSQVTMMFWYRQQPGQSLTLIATANQGSEATYESGFVIDKFPISRPNLTFSTLTVSNMSPEDSSIYLCSVRTSGKEETQYFGPGTRLLVL.

This clonotype has at least ten counts. The chain employs TRBV2 and TRBJ2-2; possibly TRBD2 for D (5 bases). From germline, CDR1 is SNHLY and CDR2 FYNNEI. The ends were cut back, 7 bases at V and 3 bases at J, with 9 bases in the middle. The CDR3 runs to 13 residues. CDR3 loop: CASKSGYTGELFF. CDR3 bases: TGTGCCAGCAAGAGCGGTTACACCGGGGAGCTGTTTTTT.

This clonotype was seen many times. V gene TRBV6-1 combines with J gene TRBJ1-1; 7 bases align to TRBD1. The germline V gene encodes CDR1 MNHNS and CDR2 SASEGT. The V gene end was trimmed by 6 bases and the J gene end by 3 bases; junction bases not matched to a gene: 7. CDR3 size: 14 residues. CDR3 sequence (DNA): TGTGCCAGCAGGCCGACAGGGAAGGACACTGAAGCTTTCTTT. Translation: CASRPTGKDTEAFF.

This clonotype has a count of ten or more. CDR3: CASSKGLAADTQYF. CDR3 DNA: TGTGCCAGTAGTAAGGGACTAGCGGCAGATACGCAGTATTTT. The chain uses TRBV19 and TRBJ2-3; the match to TRBD2 covers 11 bases. The CDR3 has 14 residues. V trimming: 4 bases; J trimming: 4 bases; junction bases outside the gene matches: 1. The V gene's germline CDR1 is LNHDA and CDR2 SQIVND (reference sequence).

This clonotype was seen a few times. It may be a read error: a sequence one base away is much more abundant. The V call is TRBV7-2, the J call TRBJ2-3; 11 bases map to TRBD2. J was trimmed by 5 bases and V by 1 base; bases with no gene match: 8. The germline V gene encodes CDR1 SGHTA and CDR2 FQGNSA. The CDR3 covers 17 residues. The CDR3 sequence is CASSLVLLAGGRDTQYF. The CDR3 DNA follows: TGTGCCAGCAGCTTAGTCCTCCTAGCGGGAGGTAGAGATACGCAGTATTTT.

This clonotype was observed a few times. The rearrangement joins TRBV7-9 to TRBJ1-1; D is possibly TRBD1 (5 bases). Germline V CDR1 and CDR2: SEHNR, FQNEAQ (reference sequence). V was shortened by 0 bases and J by 1 base, with 9 bases between the two germline ends. CDR3 size: 15 residues. The CDR3 here is CASSLAGRRNTEAFF. Here the CDR3 DNA reads TGTGCCAGCAGCTTAGCGGGACGGAGGAACACTGAAGCTTTCTTT.

Only a few counts were recorded for this clonotype. The V and J genes are TRBV7-8 and TRBJ2-4; TRBD2 agrees at 11 bases. Losses at the gene ends were 5 bases for V and 0 bases for J; bases not matched to a gene: 6. Germline V gives CDR1 SGHVS, CDR2 FQNEAQ. CDR3 size: 17 residues. The CDR3: CASSTPSGRRAKNIQYF. CDR3 DNA: TGTGCCAGCAGCACCCCTAGCGGGAGGCGAGCCAAAAACATTCAGTACTTC.

This clonotype was counted at least ten times. V is TRBV12-3 or TRBV12-4 and J is TRBJ1-1, with a weak D call TRBD1 (6 bases). Trimming removed 6 bases from V and 0 bases from J, with 20 bases in between. The length of the CDR3 is 17 residues. CDR3 DNA sequence: TGTGCCAGCAGCTACGACAGGTCTCCCTTTATGAACACTGAAGCTTTCTTT. Translated: CASSYDRSPFMNTEAFF.

In this sample, this clonotype turned up many times. The chain couples TRBV6-5 to TRBJ2-3; 15 bases line up with TRBD2. Germline CDR1 MNHEY, CDR2 SVGAGI. V dropped 8 bases and J dropped 6; count of bases not matched to a gene: 15. The CDR3 has 18 residues. The CDR3 sequence is CASSAGLAGGRVGDTQYF. CDR3 nucleotide sequence: TGTGCCAGCTCTGCGGGACTAGCGGGAGGTCGTGTAGGGGATACGCAGTATTTT.

A few counts support this clonotype. The V and J genes are TRBV9 and TRBJ2-1, with D perhaps matching TRBD2 (5 bases). The CDR3 covers 14 residues. V was cut by 4 bases and J by 2 bases, with 10 bases left in between. Germline CDR1 and CDR2: SGDLS and YYNGEE. As DNA, the CDR3 is TGTGCCAGCAGCCTAGCACCGACCTACAATGAGCAGTTCTTC. It encodes CASSLAPTYNEQFF.

This clonotype occurred many times. V and J are TRBV28 and TRBJ2-1, with 7 positions matching TRBD2. V lost 8 bases and J lost 13; bases outside the gene matches: 5. The CDR3 runs 10 residues. Germline V gene sequence: CDR1 MDHEN, CDR2 SYDVKM. CDR3 region: CASLGGAQFF. CDR3 sequence (DNA): TGTGCCAGCTTGGGAGGGGCTCAGTTCTTC. Together with reference TRBV28 and TRBJ2-1, the CDR3 gives the full variable domain: DVKVTQSSRYLVKRTGEKVFLECVQDMDHENMFWYRQDPGLGLRLIYFSYDVKMKEKGDIPEGYSVSREKKERFSLILESASTNQTSMYLCASLGGAQFFGPGTRLTVL.

The table lists this clonotype with a few counts. The V gene is TRBV3-1, the J gene TRBJ1-4; TRBD1 is a possible D gene (5 bases). V was shortened by 4 bases and J by 2 bases, with 8 bases between the two germline ends. The CDR3 is 14 amino acids. Germline V gene lookup returns CDR1 LGHDT and CDR2 YNNKEL (reference sequence). CDR3 amino acids: CASSPTATNEKLFF. CDR3 sequence (DNA): TGTGCCAGCAGCCCGACAGCTACTAATGAAAAACTGTTTTTT.

V gene TRBV28 combines with J gene TRBJ1-6, with D uncertain. V gave up 4 bases and J gave up 9 bases, with 10 bases separating them. The CDR3 runs to 13 residues. CDR1 and CDR2 from the germline V gene are MDHEN and SYDVKM. CDR3 nucleotides: TGTGCCAGCAGTTCGACCGACATTTCACCCCTCCACTTT. Its protein product is CASSSTDISPLHF.

This clonotype was counted between two and nine times. J is TRBJ2-7 and V is TRBV29-1; 7 bases are shared with TRBD1. Trimming removed 6 bases from V and 6 bases from J; junction bases left unmatched: 14. Germline V CDR1 and CDR2: SQVTM, ANQGSEA. The CDR3 totals 14 residues. The DNA of the CDR3 is TGCAGCGTGGGAACAGGGGCACCATTCTCCGAGCAGTACTTC. Amino acids: CSVGTGAPFSEQYF.

This clonotype was recorded at least ten times. The chain recombines TRBV28 with TRBJ2-2; 7 bases are shared with TRBD2. The germline CDR1 and CDR2 sequences are MDHEN and SYDVKM. The length of the CDR3 is 15 residues. After removal of 6 bases from V and 6 bases from J, the junction contained 10 bases not matched to a gene. The CDR3, as DNA: TGTGCCAGCAGATTCGGCGGGAGTTTCCCCGGGGAGCTGTTTTTT. Translation gives CASRFGGSFPGELFF.